These T cell receptor beta chains were read from a single sample in a study of T cells in Graves' hyperthyroidism and ophthalmopathy. TCRdb re-called the multiplex PCR reads with MiXCR, one entry per CDR3 protein. Of roughly 380,000 distinct CDR3 sequences listed, approximately 15% are singletons. Sequenced: blood. These TCRs come from a woman aged 55-69 years with Graves' hyperthyroidism. Each CDR3 is given with its conserved first and last residue. Fields, in order: V gene, D gene, clone size, J gene, CDR3 DNA, CDR3 protein. A D gene is named only where the DNA matches it firmly. Size is stated for part of the rows, as once, few or many counts, or as a class when the clone is expanded.

v_call: TRBV2; d_call: NA; clone_size: many; j_call: TRBJ2-1; cdr3_nt: TGTGCCAGCAGTGACGGGGCGGGATATGAGCAGTTCTTC; cdr3_aa: CASSDGAGYEQFF
v_call: TRBV7-9; d_call: NA; clone_size: many; j_call: TRBJ1-3; cdr3_nt: TGTGCCAGCAGCTTCCCCGGGACCTTGCGTGGAAACACCATATATTTT; cdr3_aa: CASSFPGTLRGNTIYF
v_call: TRBV18; d_call: TRBD2; clone_size: many; j_call: TRBJ2-1; cdr3_nt: TGTGCCAGCTCACCACGTACCGGGACTAGCGGGAGCAATGAGCAGTTCTTC; cdr3_aa: CASSPRTGTSGSNEQFF
v_call: TRBV10-3; d_call: TRBD2; clone_size: many; j_call: TRBJ2-7; cdr3_nt: TGTGCCATCACTCGAGCGGGAGGCAACGAGCAGTACTTC; cdr3_aa: CAITRAGGNEQYF
v_call: TRBV6-1; d_call: NA; clone_size: many; j_call: TRBJ2-3; cdr3_nt: TGTGCCAGCAGTCGTACAGGGTCCCTGGATACGCAGTATTTT; cdr3_aa: CASSRTGSLDTQYF
v_call: TRBV7-3; d_call: TRBD2; clone_size: many; j_call: TRBJ2-2; cdr3_nt: TGTGCCAGCAGCCCTGGACTAGCGGGAAGTCATTACACCGGGGAGCTGTTTTTT; cdr3_aa: CASSPGLAGSHYTGELFF
v_call: TRBV2; d_call: NA; clone_size: many; j_call: TRBJ2-4; cdr3_nt: TGTGCCAGCAGTGCCCCACATACCCTAGCCAAAAACATTCAGTACTTC; cdr3_aa: CASSAPHTLAKNIQYF
v_call: TRBV6-1; d_call: NA; clone_size: many; j_call: TRBJ2-7; cdr3_nt: TGTGCCAGCAGTTCCGGGACAAACTACGAGCAGTACTTC; cdr3_aa: CASSSGTNYEQYF
v_call: TRBV10-2; d_call: NA; clone_size: many; j_call: TRBJ1-4; cdr3_nt: TGCGCCAGCAGTGACAGGGGTTTTGAAAAACTGTTTTTT; cdr3_aa: CASSDRGFEKLFF
v_call: TRBV29-1; d_call: NA; clone_size: many; j_call: TRBJ2-3; cdr3_nt: TGCAGCGTAGACGGCACAGATACGCAGTATTTT; cdr3_aa: CSVDGTDTQYF
v_call: TRBV2; d_call: NA; clone_size: few; j_call: TRBJ1-1; cdr3_nt: TGTGCCAGCGGACGAGGGGGGGTGAACACTGAAGCTTTCTTT; cdr3_aa: CASGRGGVNTEAFF
v_call: TRBV2; d_call: NA; clone_size: many; j_call: TRBJ1-6; cdr3_nt: TGTGCCAGCAGTGAAGACTCATTCACCACGGGACACTTT; cdr3_aa: CASSEDSFTTGHF
v_call: TRBV20-1; d_call: NA; clone_size: NA; j_call: TRBJ1-1; cdr3_nt: TGCAGTGCTAGAGATTTTGAGGGAATGAACACTGAAGCTTTCTTT; cdr3_aa: CSARDFEGMNTEAFF
v_call: TRBV7-2; d_call: TRBD1; clone_size: few; j_call: TRBJ2-1; cdr3_nt: TGTGCCAGCAGCACAGGGGTGTTGGCGACTCCCAATGAGCAGTTCTTC; cdr3_aa: CASSTGVLATPNEQFF
v_call: TRBV5-1; d_call: TRBD2; clone_size: many; j_call: TRBJ2-2; cdr3_nt: TGCGCCAGCAGCTTGTCCAGCGGGCTAGCGGGACTTGTCGGGGAGCTGTTTTTT; cdr3_aa: CASSLSSGLAGLVGELFF
v_call: TRBV30; d_call: NA; clone_size: many; j_call: TRBJ1-4; cdr3_nt: TGTGCCTGGAGTTATGGGAAGGGTGAAAAACTGTTTTTT; cdr3_aa: CAWSYGKGEKLFF
v_call: TRBV7-8; d_call: NA; clone_size: many; j_call: TRBJ2-7; cdr3_nt: TGTGCCAGCAGCTCCACTATTAGGCCACCCGATCTACGCTACGAGCAGTACTTC; cdr3_aa: CASSSTIRPPDLRYEQYF
v_call: TRBV29-1; d_call: NA; clone_size: NA; j_call: TRBJ1-2; cdr3_nt: TGCAGCTCCCGGGGTCAGTCGGGCTATAGCTACACCTTC; cdr3_aa: CSSRGQSGYSYTF
v_call: TRBV6-1; d_call: TRBD2; clone_size: NA; j_call: TRBJ2-1; cdr3_nt: TGTGCCAGCAGTCAGGCCGGGGGGGGCTACAATGAGCAGTTCTTC; cdr3_aa: CASSQAGGGYNEQFF
v_call: TRBV20-1; d_call: NA; clone_size: many; j_call: TRBJ2-7; cdr3_nt: TGCAGTGCTAGCCCCCCAGGGGGGGGCGAGCAGTACTTC; cdr3_aa: CSASPPGGGEQYF
v_call: TRBV15; d_call: TRBD1; clone_size: many; j_call: TRBJ2-7; cdr3_nt: TGTGCCACCAGGGGACAGGGGGCGAGGTCCTACGAGCAGTACTTC; cdr3_aa: CATRGQGARSYEQYF
v_call: TRBV12-3/TRBV12-4; d_call: NA; clone_size: NA; j_call: TRBJ2-7; cdr3_nt: TGTGCCAGCAGGGCCTCCGGGGGCCGAATCTACGAGCAGTACTTC; cdr3_aa: CASRASGGRIYEQYF
v_call: TRBV7-9; d_call: NA; clone_size: many; j_call: TRBJ2-1; cdr3_nt: TGTGCCAGCACCCTTCCGACGGGCTCCTACAATGAGCAGTTCTTC; cdr3_aa: CASTLPTGSYNEQFF
v_call: TRBV10-1; d_call: TRBD1; clone_size: many; j_call: TRBJ2-7; cdr3_nt: TGCGCCAGCAGGGGACAGGGGGGGAACGAGCAGTACTTC; cdr3_aa: CASRGQGGNEQYF
v_call: TRBV2; d_call: NA; clone_size: many; j_call: TRBJ1-5; cdr3_nt: TGTGCCAGCAGTGAAGTGGGGCACTTAGGGCCCCAGCATTTT; cdr3_aa: CASSEVGHLGPQHF
v_call: TRBV12-5; d_call: NA; clone_size: many; j_call: TRBJ2-3; cdr3_nt: TGTGCTAGTGGTTTGGACCGGGCCACAGATACGCAGTATTTT; cdr3_aa: CASGLDRATDTQYF
v_call: TRBV2; d_call: TRBD2; clone_size: many; j_call: TRBJ2-3; cdr3_nt: TGTGCCGGCAAACTAGCGGGACCTAATACGCAGTATTTT; cdr3_aa: CAGKLAGPNTQYF
v_call: TRBV2; d_call: TRBD2; clone_size: NA; j_call: TRBJ2-3; cdr3_nt: TGTGCCAGCAGTGAATCGACTAGCGGGGGCACAGATACGCAGTATTTT; cdr3_aa: CASSESTSGGTDTQYF
v_call: TRBV7-3; d_call: NA; clone_size: many; j_call: TRBJ1-1; cdr3_nt: TGTGCCAGCAGCTCCAGGGGACGCGAGACTGAAGCTTTCTTT; cdr3_aa: CASSSRGRETEAFF
v_call: TRBV4-1; d_call: NA; clone_size: NA; j_call: TRBJ2-7; cdr3_nt: TGCGCCAGCAGCCAACTCGAACCGGGAGTCTACGAGCAGTACTTC; cdr3_aa: CASSQLEPGVYEQYF
v_call: TRBV28; d_call: NA; clone_size: many; j_call: TRBJ1-1; cdr3_nt: TGTGCCAGCAGTTTATTGTCAGAAAACACTGAAGCTTTCTTT; cdr3_aa: CASSLLSENTEAFF
v_call: TRBV5-1; d_call: TRBD2; clone_size: many; j_call: TRBJ2-1; cdr3_nt: TGCGCCAGCAGCTTGGGGCTAGCGGACAATGAGCAGTTCTTC; cdr3_aa: CASSLGLADNEQFF
v_call: TRBV11-1; d_call: NA; clone_size: many; j_call: TRBJ1-2; cdr3_nt: TGTGCCAGCAGCTTAGCGGGACTGAATGGCTACACCTTC; cdr3_aa: CASSLAGLNGYTF
v_call: TRBV19; d_call: TRBD1; clone_size: many; j_call: TRBJ1-1; cdr3_nt: TGTGCCAGTAGTCGAGGGGCCGAGGGACAGCTAAACACTGAAGCTTTCTTT; cdr3_aa: CASSRGAEGQLNTEAFF
v_call: TRBV3-1; d_call: TRBD2; clone_size: NA; j_call: TRBJ2-1; cdr3_nt: TGTGCCAGCAGCCAAGGTAAACTAGCGGGAGCCAATGAGCAGTTCTTC; cdr3_aa: CASSQGKLAGANEQFF
v_call: TRBV29-1; d_call: NA; clone_size: many; j_call: TRBJ2-7; cdr3_nt: TGCAGCGCCCTCATCTACGGGGACGTCTCCTACGAGCAGTACTTC; cdr3_aa: CSALIYGDVSYEQYF
v_call: TRBV4-1; d_call: TRBD2; clone_size: NA; j_call: TRBJ2-3; cdr3_nt: TGCGCCAGCAGCCCCAAGGACGCGGCTAGCGGGAGGGCCCGGCGGGATACGCAGTATTTT; cdr3_aa: CASSPKDAASGRARRDTQYF